The present entry profiles one T cell receptor (beta chain) with its context. The antigen remains undetermined. The germline V gene encodes CDR1 SGHRS and CDR2 YFSETQ. The V and J ends lost 0 bases and 8 bases, in that order; junction bases with no gene match: 19. The CDR3 sequence is 19 residues long. Assay: immunoSEQ multiplex PCR; the TCRdb copy retains only in-frame clones and omits some. The data show 90,000 to 120,000 clones, 75% to 95% seen once. This sample stems from a study of OX40 agonist ivuxolimab in advanced cancers. Whole-study context: Hepatocellular carcinoma, melanoma, renal cell or head and neck cancer affected the dose-escalation patients. The dose-escalation cohort was around 83% male, with a mean age of around 60 years, ranging roughly 23 to 85.

Study-wide results and limits: The mean number of expanded clones was higher in CD8+ T cells than in CD4+.

Systemic immunosuppression or a history of autoimmune disease excluded patients. The TCR was taken from an adult with an advanced solid tumor such as melanoma, head and neck, liver or kidney cancer. The material sequenced was CD4+ or CD8+ T cells sorted from blood, taken in a trial of the OX40 agonist ivuxolimab. The gene calls are TRBV5-1 and TRBJ2-1, with 8 positions matching TRBD2. CDR3 nucleotide sequence: TGCGCCAGCAGCTTGGGGGTTAGCGGGACTGTCAGGGTAGGCGATGAGCAGTTCTTC. It yields the protein CASSLGVSGTVRVGDEQFF.